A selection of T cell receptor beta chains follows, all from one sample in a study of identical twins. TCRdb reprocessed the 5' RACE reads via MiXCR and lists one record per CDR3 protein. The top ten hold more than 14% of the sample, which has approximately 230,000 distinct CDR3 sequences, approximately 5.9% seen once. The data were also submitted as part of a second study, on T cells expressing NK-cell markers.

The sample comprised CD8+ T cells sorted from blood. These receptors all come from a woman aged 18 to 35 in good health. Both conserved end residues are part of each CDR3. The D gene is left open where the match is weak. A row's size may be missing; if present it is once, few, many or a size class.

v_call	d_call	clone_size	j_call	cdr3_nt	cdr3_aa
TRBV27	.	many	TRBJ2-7	TGTGCCAGCAAGGGTCCCCACGAGCAGTACTTC	CASKGPHEQYF
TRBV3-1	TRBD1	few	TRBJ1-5	TGTGCCAGCAGCCTCAGCGGACAGGCTAGGGATCAGCCCCAGCATTTT	CASSLSGQARDQPQHF
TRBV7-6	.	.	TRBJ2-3	TGTGCCAGCAGCCATTCAGACTGCACAGATACGCAGTATTTT	CASSHSDCTDTQYF
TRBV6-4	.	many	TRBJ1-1	TGTGCCAGCAGCCTCAGGGACGGCTCCACTGAAGCTTTCTTT	CASSLRDGSTEAFF
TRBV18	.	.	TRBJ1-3	TGTGCCAGCTCACCACCCAGGTCTGGAAACACCATATATTTT	CASSPPRSGNTIYF
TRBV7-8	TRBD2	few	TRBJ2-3	TGTGCCAGCAGCTTAGCCCCATCGGCGGGGGTAGACACAGATACGCAGTATTTT	CASSLAPSAGVDTDTQYF
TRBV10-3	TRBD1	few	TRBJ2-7	TGTGCCGTGCAGACAGGGAGTGACGAGCAGTACTTC	CAVQTGSDEQYF
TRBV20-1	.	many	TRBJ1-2	TGCAGTGCTAGAGATGTGGGGGGCTACACCTTC	CSARDVGGYTF
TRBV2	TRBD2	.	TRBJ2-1	TGTGCCAGCCAGAGGAGCGGGGGGCCAATTTACAATGAGCAGTTCTTC	CASQRSGGPIYNEQFF
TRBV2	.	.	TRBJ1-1	TGTGCCAGCAGGGGTTCTGAAGCTTTCTTT	CASRGSEAFF
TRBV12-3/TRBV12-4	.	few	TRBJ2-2	TGTGCCAGCAGTTTAGGAGGTTGGGTGAACACCGGGGAGCTGTTTTTT	CASSLGGWVNTGELFF
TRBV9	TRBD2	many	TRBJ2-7	TGTGCCAGCAGCCCGGGTAGCGGGGGGTACGAGCAGTACTTC	CASSPGSGGYEQYF
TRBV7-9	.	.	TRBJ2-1	TGTGCCAGCAGTACGACTCATGAGCAGTTCTTC	CASSTTHEQFF
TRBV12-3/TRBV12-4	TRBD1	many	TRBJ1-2	TGTGCCAGCAGTCCGGACAGGGTGGACTATGGCTACACCTTC	CASSPDRVDYGYTF
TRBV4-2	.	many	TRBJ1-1	TGTGCCAGCAGCCAAGAGGGGGGCCCGATGAACACTGAAGCTTTCTTT	CASSQEGGPMNTEAFF
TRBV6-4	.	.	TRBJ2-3	TGTGCCAGCAGTTTTCTCCCGGGACACGTATGCACAGATACGCAGTATTTT	CASSFLPGHVCTDTQYF
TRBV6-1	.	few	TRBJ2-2	TGTGCCAGCAATGGAGGGAGTCTCACCGGGGAGCTGTTTTTT	CASNGGSLTGELFF
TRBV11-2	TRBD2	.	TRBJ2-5	TGTGCCAGCAGCTTAGACGCTAGCGGGGAAGAGACCCAGTACTTC	CASSLDASGEETQYF
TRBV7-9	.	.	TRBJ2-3	TGTGCCAGCAGCTTCGGGTGGGGTGAGACAGATACGCAGTATTTT	CASSFGWGETDTQYF
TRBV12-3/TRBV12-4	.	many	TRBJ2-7	TGTGCCAGCGGATTAGGTAGGGTGTACGAGCAGTACTTC	CASGLGRVYEQYF
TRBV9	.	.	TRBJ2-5	TGTGCCAGCAGCGTAGGGGGTGGCAGCCAAGAGACCCAGTACTTC	CASSVGGGSQETQYF
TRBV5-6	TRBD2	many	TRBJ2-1	TGTGCCAGCAGCTTTCAAGGCGGGAGGGTTTACAATGAGCAGTTCTTC	CASSFQGGRVYNEQFF
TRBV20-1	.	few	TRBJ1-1	TGCAGTGCTAATAAAAAGGGGTTGAACACTGAAGCTTTCTTT	CSANKKGLNTEAFF
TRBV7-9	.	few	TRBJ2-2	TGTGCCAGCAGCGCCGGGTCTGGGGAGCTGTTTTTT	CASSAGSGELFF
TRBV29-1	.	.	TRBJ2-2	TGCAGCGTCAAAACAGGGATTATCGGGGAGCTGTTTTTT	CSVKTGIIGELFF
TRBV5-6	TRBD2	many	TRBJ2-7	TGTGCCAGCAGCGAGAAGCGGGACTACGAGCAGTACTTC	CASSEKRDYEQYF
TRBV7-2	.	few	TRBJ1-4	TGTGCCAGCAGCCGAGGCGTCGGGGGCGCGAAACTGTTTTTT	CASSRGVGGAKLFF
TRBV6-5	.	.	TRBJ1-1	TGTGCCAGCAGCACAGAAAGTGAAGCTTTCTTT	CASSTESEAFF
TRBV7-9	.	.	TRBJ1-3	TGTGCCAGCAGCTCCCTCGGAAGCACCATATATTTT	CASSSLGSTIYF
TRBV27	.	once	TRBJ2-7	TGTGCCAGCGGTGTTGGCGGCTCCTACGACCAGTACTTC	CASGVGGSYDQYF
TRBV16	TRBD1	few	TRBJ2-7	TGTGCCAGCAGCCAATTAGGGGCAGGGGGCGACGAGCAGTACTTC	CASSQLGAGGDEQYF
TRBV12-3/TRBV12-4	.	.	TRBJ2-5	TGTGCCAGCAGACCGGGAGCAAGACAAGAGACCCAGTACTTC	CASRPGARQETQYF
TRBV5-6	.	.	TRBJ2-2	TGTGCCAGCAGCCAACTATACACCGGGGAGCTGTTTTTT	CASSQLYTGELFF
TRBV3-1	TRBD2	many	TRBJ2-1	TGTGCCAGCAGCCAGGAACTAGCGGGAGAACTGGGGATCAATGAGCAGTTCTTC	CASSQELAGELGINEQFF
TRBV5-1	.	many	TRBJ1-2	TGCGCCAGCAGCTTCTTCAAGTCCTATGGCTACACCTTC	CASSFFKSYGYTF
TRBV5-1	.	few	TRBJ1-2	TGCGCCAGCAGCTTGGAGGCAGGGTTGGATGGCTACACCTTC	CASSLEAGLDGYTF
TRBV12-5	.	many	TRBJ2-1	TGTGCTAGTGGTTTGCCCGGGACACCGTGGAGTGAGCAGTTCTTC	CASGLPGTPWSEQFF
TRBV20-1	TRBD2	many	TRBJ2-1	TGCAGTGCTAGGACTAGCGGGAGAATGGGGGTGGAGAATGAGCAGTTCTTC	CSARTSGRMGVENEQFF
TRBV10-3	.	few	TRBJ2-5	TGTGCCATCAGTGAGTCGACTCCGGGACACCTCCAAGAGACCCAGTACTTC	CAISESTPGHLQETQYF
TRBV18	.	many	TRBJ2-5	TGTGCCAGCTCACCTCCGGGGGAGACCCAGTACTTC	CASSPPGETQYF
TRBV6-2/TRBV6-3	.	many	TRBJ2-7	TGTGCCAGCCGGGACGGATCCTACGAGCAGTACTTC	CASRDGSYEQYF
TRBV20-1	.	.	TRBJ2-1	TGCAGTCCCGGTGGGGGTTATGAGCAGTTCTTC	CSPGGGYEQFF
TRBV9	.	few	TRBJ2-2	TGTGCCAGCAGCGCCCTCGGACGGAACACCGGGGAGCTGTTTTTT	CASSALGRNTGELFF
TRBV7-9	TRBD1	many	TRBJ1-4	TGTGCCAGCAGCCCACGGGACAGATATGAAAAACTGTTTTTT	CASSPRDRYEKLFF
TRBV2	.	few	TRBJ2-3	TGTGCCAGCAGTGGACCGCATTCAGATACGCAGTATTTT	CASSGPHSDTQYF
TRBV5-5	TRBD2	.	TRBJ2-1	TGTGCCAGCAGTCCCCAGCGGGGGGGCGGGAATGAGCAGTTCTTC	CASSPQRGGGNEQFF
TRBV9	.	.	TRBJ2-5	TGTGCCAGCAGCGCGGACGACGAGACCCAGTACTTC	CASSADDETQYF
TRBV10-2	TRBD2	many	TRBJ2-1	TGCGCCAGCATCGGAGCGGGGGGGCTTCTAGGAGATGAGCAGTTCTTC	CASIGAGGLLGDEQFF
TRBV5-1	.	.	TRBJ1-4	TGCGCCAGCAGCTTGCAACAGCTCCCGGGGGAACTGTTTTTT	CASSLQQLPGELFF
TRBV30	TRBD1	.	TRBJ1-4	TGTGCCTGGAGTGTTGGGACAGGGTCTGAAAAACTGTTTTTT	CAWSVGTGSEKLFF
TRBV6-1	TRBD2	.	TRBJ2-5	TGTACCAGCCAACGATGGGCTAGCGGGGGACAAGAGACCCAGTACTTC	CTSQRWASGGQETQYF
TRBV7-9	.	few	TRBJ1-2	TGTGCCAGCAGCCCACAGGTATCGAAGAAAACTAACTATGGCTACACCTTC	CASSPQVSKKTNYGYTF
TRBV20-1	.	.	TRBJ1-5	TGCAGTGCTAGAGTAAAGGGTTTGGGGAGCAATCAGCCCCAGCATTTT	CSARVKGLGSNQPQHF
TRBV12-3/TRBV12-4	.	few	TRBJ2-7	TGTGCCAGCAGTTTAGAGACAGAGAACTACGAGCAGTACTTC	CASSLETENYEQYF
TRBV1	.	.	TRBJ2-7	TGCACCAGCAGCGGGACTAAAGCCTACGAGCAGTACTTC	CTSSGTKAYEQYF
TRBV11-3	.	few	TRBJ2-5	TGTGCCAGCAGCTTTAGGGACGCCCCTTTGAAGACCCAGTACTTC	CASSFRDAPLKTQYF
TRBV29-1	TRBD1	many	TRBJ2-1	TGCAGCGTGACATTCGGGACAGGGTTAATAAATGAGCAGTTCTTC	CSVTFGTGLINEQFF
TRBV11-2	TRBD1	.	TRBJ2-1	TGTGCCAGCAGCTTAGCCGGGACAGGGGTCAACAATGAGCAGTTCTTC	CASSLAGTGVNNEQFF
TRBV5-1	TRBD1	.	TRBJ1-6	TGCGCCAGCAGCCCGAGACAGGGTCAGGTTTCACCCCTCCACTTT	CASSPRQGQVSPLHF